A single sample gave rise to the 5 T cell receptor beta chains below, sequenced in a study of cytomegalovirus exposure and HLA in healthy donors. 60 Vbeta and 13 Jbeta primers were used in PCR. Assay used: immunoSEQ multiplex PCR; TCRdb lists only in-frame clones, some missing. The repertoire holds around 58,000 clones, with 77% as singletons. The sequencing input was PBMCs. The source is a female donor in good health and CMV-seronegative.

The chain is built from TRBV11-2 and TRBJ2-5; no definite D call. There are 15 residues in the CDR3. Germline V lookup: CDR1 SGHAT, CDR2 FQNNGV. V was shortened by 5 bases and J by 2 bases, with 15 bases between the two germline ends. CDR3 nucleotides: TGTGCCAGCAGCCAATCCCGAGCACTACAAGAGACCCAGTACTTC. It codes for CASSQSRALQETQYF. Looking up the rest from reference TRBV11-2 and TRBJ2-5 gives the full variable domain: EAGVAQSPRYKIIEKRQSVAFWCNPISGHATLYWYQQILGQGPKLLIQFQNNGVVDDSQLPKDRFSAERLKGVDSTLKIQPAKLEDSAVYLCASSQSRALQETQYFGPGTRLLVL.

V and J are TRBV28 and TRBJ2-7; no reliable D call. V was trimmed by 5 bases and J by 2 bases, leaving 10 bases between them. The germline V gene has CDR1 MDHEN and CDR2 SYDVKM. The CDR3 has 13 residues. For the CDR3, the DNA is TGTGCCAGCAGTAATTCAGTGGCCTACGAGCAGTACTTC. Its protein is CASSNSVAYEQYF.

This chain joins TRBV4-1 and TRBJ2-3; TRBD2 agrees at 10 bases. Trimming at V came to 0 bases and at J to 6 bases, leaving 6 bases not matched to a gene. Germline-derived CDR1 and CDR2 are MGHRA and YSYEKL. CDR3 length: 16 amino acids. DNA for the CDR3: TGCGCCAGCAGCCAAGAGAGTCCTAGCGGGAGCGATACGCAGTATTTT. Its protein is CASSQESPSGSDTQYF.

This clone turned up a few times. CDR3 sequence (DNA): TGTGCCAGCACCGTCGGGGACAGGGGGGAGACCCAGTACTTC. Its translation: CASTVGDRGETQYF. V and J are TRBV13 and TRBJ2-5; 11 nucleotides line up with TRBD1. CDR1 is PRHDT, CDR2 FYEKMQ, per germline (reference sequence). V gave up 7 bases and J gave up 5 bases; unmatched junction bases: 6. The CDR3 covers 14 residues.

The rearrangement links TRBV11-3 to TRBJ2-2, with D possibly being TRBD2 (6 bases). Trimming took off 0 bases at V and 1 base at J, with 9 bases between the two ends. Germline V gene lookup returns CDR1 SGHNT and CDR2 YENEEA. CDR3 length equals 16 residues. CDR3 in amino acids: CASSLDGGVNTGELFF. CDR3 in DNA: TGTGCCAGCAGCTTAGATGGCGGGGTGAACACCGGGGAGCTGTTTTTT.